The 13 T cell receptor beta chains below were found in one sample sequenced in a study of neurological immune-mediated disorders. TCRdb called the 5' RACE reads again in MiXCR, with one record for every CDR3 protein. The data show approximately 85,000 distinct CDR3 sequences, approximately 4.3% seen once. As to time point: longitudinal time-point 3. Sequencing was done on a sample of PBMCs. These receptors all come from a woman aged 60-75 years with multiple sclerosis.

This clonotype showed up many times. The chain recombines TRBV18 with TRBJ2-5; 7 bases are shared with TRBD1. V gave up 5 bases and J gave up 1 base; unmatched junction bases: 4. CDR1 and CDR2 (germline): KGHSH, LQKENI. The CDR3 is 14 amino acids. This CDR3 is CASSYRDSQETQYF. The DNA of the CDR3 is TGTGCCAGCTCATATCGGGACAGCCAAGAGACCCAGTACTTC.

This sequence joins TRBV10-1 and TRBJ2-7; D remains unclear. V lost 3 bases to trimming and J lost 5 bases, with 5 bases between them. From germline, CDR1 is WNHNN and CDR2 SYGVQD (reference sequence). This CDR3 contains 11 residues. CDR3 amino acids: CASSEVDEQYF. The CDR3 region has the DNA TGCGCCAGCAGTGAAGTGGACGAGCAGTACTTC.

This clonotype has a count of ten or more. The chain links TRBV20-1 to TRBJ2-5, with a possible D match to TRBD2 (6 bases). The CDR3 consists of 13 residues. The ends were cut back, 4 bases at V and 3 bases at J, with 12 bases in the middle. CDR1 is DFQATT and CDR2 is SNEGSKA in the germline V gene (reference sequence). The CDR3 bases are TGCAGTGCTAATTCCGGGACTGAAGAGACCCAGTACTTC. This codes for CSANSGTEETQYF.

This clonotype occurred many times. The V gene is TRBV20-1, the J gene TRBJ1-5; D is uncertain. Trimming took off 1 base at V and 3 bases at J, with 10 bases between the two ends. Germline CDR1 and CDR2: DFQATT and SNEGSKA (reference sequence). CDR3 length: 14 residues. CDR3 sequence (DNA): TGCAGTGCTAGAGCTGGAAGCGTCAATCAGCCCCAGCATTTT. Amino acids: CSARAGSVNQPQHF.

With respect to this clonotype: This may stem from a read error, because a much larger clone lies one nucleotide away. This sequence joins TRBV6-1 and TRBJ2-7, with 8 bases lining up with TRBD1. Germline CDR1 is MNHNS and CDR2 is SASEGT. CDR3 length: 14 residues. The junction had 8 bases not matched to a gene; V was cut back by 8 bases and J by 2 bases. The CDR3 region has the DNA TGTGCCAGCGACAGGGGAAGGGAAACCTACGAGCAGTACTTC. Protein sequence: CASDRGRETYEQYF.

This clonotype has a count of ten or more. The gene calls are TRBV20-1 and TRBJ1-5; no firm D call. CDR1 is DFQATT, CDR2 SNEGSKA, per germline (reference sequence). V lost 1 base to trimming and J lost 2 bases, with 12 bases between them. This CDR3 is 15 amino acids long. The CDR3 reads CSARGEGPGNQPQHF. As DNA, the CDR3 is TGCAGTGCTAGAGGGGAGGGCCCGGGCAATCAGCCCCAGCATTTT.

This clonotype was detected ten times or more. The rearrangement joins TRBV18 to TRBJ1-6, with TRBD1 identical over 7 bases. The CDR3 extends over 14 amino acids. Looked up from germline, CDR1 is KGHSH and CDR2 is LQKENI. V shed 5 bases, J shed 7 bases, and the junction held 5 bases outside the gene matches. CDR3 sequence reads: CASSSQGRNSPLHF. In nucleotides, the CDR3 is TGTGCCAGCTCATCACAGGGGAGGAATTCACCCCTCCACTTT.

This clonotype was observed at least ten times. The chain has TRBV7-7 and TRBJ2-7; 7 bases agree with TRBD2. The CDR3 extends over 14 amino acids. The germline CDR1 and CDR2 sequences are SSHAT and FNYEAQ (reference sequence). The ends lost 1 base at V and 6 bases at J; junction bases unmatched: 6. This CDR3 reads CASSLEGRASEQYF. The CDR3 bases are TGTGCCAGCAGCTTAGAGGGGAGGGCAAGCGAGCAGTACTTC.

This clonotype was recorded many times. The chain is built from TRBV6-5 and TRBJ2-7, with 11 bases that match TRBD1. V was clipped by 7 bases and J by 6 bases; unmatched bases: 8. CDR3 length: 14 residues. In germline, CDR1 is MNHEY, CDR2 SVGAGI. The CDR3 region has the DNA TGTGCCAGCAAAGGGACAGGGGGTCTAGGCGAGCAGTACTTC. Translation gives CASKGTGGLGEQYF.

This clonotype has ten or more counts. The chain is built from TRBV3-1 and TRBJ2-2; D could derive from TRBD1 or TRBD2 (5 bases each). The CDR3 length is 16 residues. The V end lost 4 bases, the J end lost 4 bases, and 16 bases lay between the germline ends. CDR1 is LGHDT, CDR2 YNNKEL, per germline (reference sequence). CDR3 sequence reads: CASSPFPGRLTGELFF. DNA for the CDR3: TGTGCCAGCAGCCCCTTTCCGGGACGCCTCACCGGGGAGCTGTTTTTT.

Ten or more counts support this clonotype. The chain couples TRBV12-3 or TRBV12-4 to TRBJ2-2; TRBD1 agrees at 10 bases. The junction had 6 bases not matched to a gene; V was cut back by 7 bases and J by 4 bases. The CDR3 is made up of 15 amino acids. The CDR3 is CASIERTGGTGELFF. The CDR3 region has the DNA TGTGCCAGCATTGAAAGGACAGGGGGCACCGGGGAGCTGTTTTTT.

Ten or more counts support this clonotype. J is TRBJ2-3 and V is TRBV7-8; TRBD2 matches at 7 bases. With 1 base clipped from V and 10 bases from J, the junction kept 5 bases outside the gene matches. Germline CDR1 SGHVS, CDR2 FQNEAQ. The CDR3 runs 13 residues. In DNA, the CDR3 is TGTGCCAGCAGCTTAGATGAACTAGCGCCGCAGTATTTT. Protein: CASSLDELAPQYF.

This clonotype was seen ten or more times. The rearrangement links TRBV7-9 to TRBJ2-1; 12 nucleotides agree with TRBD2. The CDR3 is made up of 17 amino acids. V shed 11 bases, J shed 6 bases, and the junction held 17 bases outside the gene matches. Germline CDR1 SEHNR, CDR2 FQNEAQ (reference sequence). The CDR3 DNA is TGTGCCGGTACACGGCCTAGCGGGGGGGGTTTCGGCAATGAGCAGTTCTTC. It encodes CAGTRPSGGGFGNEQFF.